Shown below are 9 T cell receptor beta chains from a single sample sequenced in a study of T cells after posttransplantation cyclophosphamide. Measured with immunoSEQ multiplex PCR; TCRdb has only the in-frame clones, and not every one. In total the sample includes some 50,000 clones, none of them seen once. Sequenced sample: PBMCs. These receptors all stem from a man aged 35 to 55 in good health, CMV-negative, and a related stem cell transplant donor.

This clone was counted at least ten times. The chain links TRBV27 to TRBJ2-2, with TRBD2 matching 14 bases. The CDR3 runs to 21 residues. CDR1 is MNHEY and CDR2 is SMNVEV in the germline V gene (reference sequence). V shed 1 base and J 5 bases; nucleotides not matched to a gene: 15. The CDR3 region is CASSLLSDRLAGGPRTGELFF. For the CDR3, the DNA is TGTGCCAGCAGTTTATTGTCGGATCGACTAGCGGGAGGGCCGAGGACCGGGGAGCTGTTTTTT.

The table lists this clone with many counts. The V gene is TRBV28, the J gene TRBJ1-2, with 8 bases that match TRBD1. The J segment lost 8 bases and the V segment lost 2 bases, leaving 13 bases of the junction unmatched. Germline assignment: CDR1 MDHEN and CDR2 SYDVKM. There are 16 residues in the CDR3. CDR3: CASSLMTGDRLGGYTF. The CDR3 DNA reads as TGTGCCAGCAGTTTAATGACAGGGGATCGCTTGGGGGGCTACACCTTC.

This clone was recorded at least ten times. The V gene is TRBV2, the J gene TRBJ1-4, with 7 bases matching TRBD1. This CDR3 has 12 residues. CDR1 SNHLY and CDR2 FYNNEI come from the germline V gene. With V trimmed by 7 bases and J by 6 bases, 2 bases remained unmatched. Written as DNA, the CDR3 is TGTGCCAGCAAACAGGGGTATGAAAAACTGTTTTTT. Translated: CASKQGYEKLFF.

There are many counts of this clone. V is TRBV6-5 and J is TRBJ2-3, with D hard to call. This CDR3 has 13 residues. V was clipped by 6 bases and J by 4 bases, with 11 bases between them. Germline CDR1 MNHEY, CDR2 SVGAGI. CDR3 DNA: TGTGCCAGCAGCTTAGACCGGGCAGATACGCAGTATTTT. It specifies CASSLDRADTQYF.

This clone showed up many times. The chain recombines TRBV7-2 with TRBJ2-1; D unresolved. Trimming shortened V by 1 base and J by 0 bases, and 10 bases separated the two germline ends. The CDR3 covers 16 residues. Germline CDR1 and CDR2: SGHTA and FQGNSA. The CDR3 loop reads CASSLVADPSYNEQFF. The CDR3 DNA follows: TGTGCCAGCAGCTTAGTGGCGGATCCCTCCTACAATGAGCAGTTCTTC.

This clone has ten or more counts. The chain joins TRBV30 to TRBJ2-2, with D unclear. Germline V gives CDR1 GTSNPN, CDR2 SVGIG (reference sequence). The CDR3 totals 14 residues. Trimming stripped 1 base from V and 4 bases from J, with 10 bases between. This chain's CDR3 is CAWSGHIGTGELFF. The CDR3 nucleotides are TGTGCCTGGAGTGGTCATATCGGCACCGGGGAGCTGTTTTTT.

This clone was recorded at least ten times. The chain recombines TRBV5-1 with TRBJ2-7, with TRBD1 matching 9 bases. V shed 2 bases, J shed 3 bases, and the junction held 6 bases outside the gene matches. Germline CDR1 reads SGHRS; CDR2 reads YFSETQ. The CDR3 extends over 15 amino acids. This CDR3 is CASSLMGQGGYEQYF. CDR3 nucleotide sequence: TGCGCCAGCAGCTTAATGGGACAGGGAGGCTACGAGCAGTACTTC.

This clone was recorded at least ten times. CDR3: CASSLSGATNEKLFF. The DNA for the CDR3 is TGTGCCAGCAGTTTATCTGGGGCGACTAATGAAAAACTGTTTTTT. This chain links TRBV28 with TRBJ1-4; D perhaps matches TRBD1 (5 bases). The CDR3 consists of 15 residues. Trimming cost V 1 base and J 2 bases, with 8 bases left between them. The V gene's germline CDR1 is MDHEN and CDR2 SYDVKM.

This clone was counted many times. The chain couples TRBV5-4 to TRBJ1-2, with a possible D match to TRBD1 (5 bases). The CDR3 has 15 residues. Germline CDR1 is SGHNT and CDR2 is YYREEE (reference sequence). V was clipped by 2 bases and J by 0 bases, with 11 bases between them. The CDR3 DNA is TGTGCCAGCAGCTTAGGGGCGGCAGCTAACTATGGCTACACCTTC. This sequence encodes CASSLGAAANYGYTF. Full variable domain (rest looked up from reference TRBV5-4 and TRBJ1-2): ETGVTQSPTHLIKTRGQQVTLRCSSQSGHNTVSWYQQALGQGPQFIFQYYREEENGRGNFPPRFSGLQFPNYSSELNVNALELDDSALYLCASSLGAAANYGYTFGSGTRLTVV.